This T cell receptor beta chain was recorded in a study of blood T cell repertoires in COVID-19. The method was immunoSEQ multiplex PCR; TCRdb's version includes in-frame clones alone and lacks a portion of them. The sample includes fewer than 70,000 clones, roughly 84% of them seen just once. This clone was observed once. Source material: peripheral blood. The clonotype originates from a woman in her fifties or sixties with acute or convalescent COVID-19.

The CDR3 DNA follows: TGTGCCAGCAGTTCCCGTCTAGCGGGGGGGCCCGGTGAGCAGTTCTTC. Protein product: CASSSRLAGGPGEQFF. The rearrangement joins TRBV6-5 to TRBJ2-1; TRBD2 aligns across 12 bases. Germline lookup yields CDR1 MNHEY and CDR2 SVGAGI. V was pared by 4 bases and J by 9 bases, with 10 bases of the junction left unmatched. The CDR3 runs to 16 residues.